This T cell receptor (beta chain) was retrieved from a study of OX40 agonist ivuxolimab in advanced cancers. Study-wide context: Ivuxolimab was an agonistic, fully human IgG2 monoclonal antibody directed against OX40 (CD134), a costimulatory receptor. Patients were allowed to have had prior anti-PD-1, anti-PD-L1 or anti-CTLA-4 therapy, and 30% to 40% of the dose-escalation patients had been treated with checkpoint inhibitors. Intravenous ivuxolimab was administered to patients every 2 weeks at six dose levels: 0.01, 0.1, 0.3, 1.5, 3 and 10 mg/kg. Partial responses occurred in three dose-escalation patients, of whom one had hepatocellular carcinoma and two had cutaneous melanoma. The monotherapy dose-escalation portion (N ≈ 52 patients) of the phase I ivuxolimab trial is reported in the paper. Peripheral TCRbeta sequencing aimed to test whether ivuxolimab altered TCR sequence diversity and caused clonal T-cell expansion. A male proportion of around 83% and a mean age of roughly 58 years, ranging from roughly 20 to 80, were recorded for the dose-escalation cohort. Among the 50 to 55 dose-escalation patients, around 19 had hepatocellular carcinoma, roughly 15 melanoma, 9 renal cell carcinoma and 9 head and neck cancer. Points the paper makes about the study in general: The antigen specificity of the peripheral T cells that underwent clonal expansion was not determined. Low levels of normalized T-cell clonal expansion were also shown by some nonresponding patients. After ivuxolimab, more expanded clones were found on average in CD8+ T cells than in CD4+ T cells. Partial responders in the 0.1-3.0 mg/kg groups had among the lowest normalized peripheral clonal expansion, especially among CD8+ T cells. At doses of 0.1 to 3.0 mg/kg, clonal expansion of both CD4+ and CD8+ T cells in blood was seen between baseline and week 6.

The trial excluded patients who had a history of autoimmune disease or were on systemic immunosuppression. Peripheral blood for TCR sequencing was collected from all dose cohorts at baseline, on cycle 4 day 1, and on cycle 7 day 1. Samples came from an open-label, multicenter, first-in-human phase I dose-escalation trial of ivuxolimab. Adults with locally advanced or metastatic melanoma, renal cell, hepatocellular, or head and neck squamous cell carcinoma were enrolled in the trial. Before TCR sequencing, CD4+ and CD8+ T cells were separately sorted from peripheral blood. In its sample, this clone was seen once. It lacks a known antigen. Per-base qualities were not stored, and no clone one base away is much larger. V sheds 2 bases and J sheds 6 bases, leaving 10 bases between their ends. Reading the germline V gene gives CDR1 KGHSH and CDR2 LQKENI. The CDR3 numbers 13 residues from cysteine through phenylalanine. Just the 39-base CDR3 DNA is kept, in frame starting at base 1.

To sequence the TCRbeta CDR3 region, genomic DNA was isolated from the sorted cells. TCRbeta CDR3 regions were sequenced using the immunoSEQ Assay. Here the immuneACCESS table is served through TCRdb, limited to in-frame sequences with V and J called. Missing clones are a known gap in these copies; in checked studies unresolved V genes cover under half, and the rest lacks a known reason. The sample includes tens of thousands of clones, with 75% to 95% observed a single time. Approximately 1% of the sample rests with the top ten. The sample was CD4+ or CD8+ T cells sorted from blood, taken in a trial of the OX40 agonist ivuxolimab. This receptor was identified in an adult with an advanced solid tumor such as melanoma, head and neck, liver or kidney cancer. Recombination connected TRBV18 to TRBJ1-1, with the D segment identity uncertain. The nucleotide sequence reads TGTGCCAGCTCACCAGGGAGTCGCGCTGAAGCTTTCTTT. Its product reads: CASSPGSRAEAFF.